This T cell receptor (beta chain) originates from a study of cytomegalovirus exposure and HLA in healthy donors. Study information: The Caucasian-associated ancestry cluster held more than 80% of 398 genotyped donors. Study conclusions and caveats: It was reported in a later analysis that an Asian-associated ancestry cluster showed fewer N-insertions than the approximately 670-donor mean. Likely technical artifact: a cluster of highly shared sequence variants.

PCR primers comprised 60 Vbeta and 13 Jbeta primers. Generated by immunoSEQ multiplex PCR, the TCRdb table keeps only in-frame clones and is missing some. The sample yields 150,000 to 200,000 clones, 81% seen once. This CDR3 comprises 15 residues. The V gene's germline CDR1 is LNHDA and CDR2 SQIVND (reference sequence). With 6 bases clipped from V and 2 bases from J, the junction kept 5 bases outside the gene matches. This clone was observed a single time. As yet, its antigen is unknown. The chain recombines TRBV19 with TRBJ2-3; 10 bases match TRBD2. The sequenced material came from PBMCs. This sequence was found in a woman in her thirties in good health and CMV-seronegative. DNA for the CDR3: TGTGCCAGTAGACTAGCGGGACTAGCCACAGATACGCAGTATTTT. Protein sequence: CASRLAGLATDTQYF.